This T cell receptor beta chain was observed in a study of beta chain features in type 1 diabetes. The CDR3 has 11 amino acids. Germline CDR1 reads SGHRS; CDR2 reads YFSETQ. V lost 2 bases and J lost 2, with 1 base in between. Expressed TCRB transcripts were sequenced after all isolated RNA was converted to cDNA. TCRdb's table, derived via immunoSEQ multiplex PCR, lists solely in-frame clones and lacks some. The table shows a few hundred thousand clones, with roughly 31% occurring only once. This sequence was found in a man aged 18 to 30 in good health. This sequence joins TRBV5-1 and TRBJ1-1; no clear D gene. Sequencing was carried out using naive CD4+ T cells from blood. CDR3 bases: TGCGCCAGCAGCTTAAACACTGAAGCTTTCTTT. This sequence encodes CASSLNTEAFF.